One T cell receptor (beta chain) is described in this entry. No antigen is known for it. The record has no base qualities; no much larger clone is one base away. The 39 donors, aged 6 to 90 years, were systemically healthy Caucasian individuals from Russia. Ten milliliters of peripheral blood were drawn from each donor into EDTA-treated Vacutainer tubes. PBMCs were isolated by Ficoll-Paque density-gradient centrifugation, with at least 7 million obtained per sample. Total RNA was extracted from PBMCs with Trizol reagent, with at least 6 micrograms obtained per sample. The percentages of naive CD45RAhigh/CD27high T cells were determined by flow cytometry on a PBMC aliquot from every donor. This specimen belongs to a study of blood T cells in healthy people across ages (dated by TCRdb to about 2015). Concerning the study at large: Template switching captured roughly one uniquely barcoded TCR beta cDNA molecule per two T cells in model experiments. Donors were grouped into four age groups: young (average approximately 16 years), middle-aged (around 39), aged (around 60) and long-lived (approximately 82). For two donors (one aged 18 to 29 and one aged 80 or older), the study analyzed two additional independent replicas of 1 million unique cDNA reads from the same blood draw. To avoid experimental bias, donors of different ages were spread randomly across the sequencing lanes. The study measured age-related changes in TCR beta repertoire diversity using deep sequencing normalized with unique cDNA molecular identifiers.

What the study reported, not specific to this receptor: As age increased, observed TCR beta diversity per million T cells dropped in a roughly linear way, and a significant reduction was already evident by age about 40. Total diversity estimates from one million sequenced T cells were considered lower bounds and underestimates. Compared with the aged group, the long-lived group had more naive CD4+ T cells, fewer expanded clones and increased TCR diversity, a pattern suggesting age selection. Because the CMV infection status of the donors was unknown, age-related changes in expanded clonotypes may potentially have been confounded. A strong correlation was found between observed TCR beta diversity and the percentage of naive T cells measured by flow cytometry. Bulk unsorted PBMC profiling prevented conclusive comparison of naive and antigen-experienced compartments.

The library came from 5' RACE. Sequencing relied on an Illumina HiSeq 2500. A second PCR of about 6 to 12 cycles was performed with a sample-barcoded 5' primer and a J-beta primer mix. A unique molecular identifier was introduced onto each TCR beta cDNA molecule by a template-switch 5' adaptor carrying 12 random nucleotides. Each sample yielded at least 2.5 million CDR3-containing paired-end reads. First-strand cDNA was synthesized from all RNA with the Mint cDNA synthesis kit, primed by a TRBC-specific oligonucleotide. After uracil-DNA glycosylase treatment, a first 18-cycle PCR used universal primers M1SS and BC2_uni_R on all cDNA. From the authors' description of their analysis: Each sample was normalized by randomly selecting 1 million high-quality reads, each carrying a distinct molecular identifier. Instead of being binned into consensus sequences, reads that shared molecular identifiers were thrown out. MiTCR, set to a Q25 quality threshold and the strictest error-elimination algorithm, was used for CDR3 identification, clonotype clustering and error correction. A nonparametric unseen species model with Euler transformation was used to estimate lower-bound total TCR beta diversity. TCRdb reprocessed the public reads (quality trimming at Q25 with fastp, clone calling with MiXCR) and kept in-frame beta chains. Each entry merges the rows of one CDR3 protein and shows their most common DNA and genes. Here the V and J calls rest on TCRdb's processing, not on the authors' analysis. This sample gives 700,000 to 850,000 distinct CDR3 sequences in total; about 48% of them show up just once. Clones ranked in the top ten supply roughly 37% of the sample.

The germline V gene gives CDR1 as SQVTM and CDR2 as ANQGSEA. The germline V end is reduced by 6 bases and the J end by 4 bases; junction bases left unmatched: 4. From cysteine to phenylalanine, the CDR3 is 13 amino acids long. The entry retains the CDR3 DNA only, 39 bases that are in frame from base 1. This clonotype was obtained from an elderly man in good health. Sequencing input: blood. Recombination linked TRBV29-1 to TRBJ1-2; 11 junctional bases match TRBD1. The CDR3 protein sequence reads: CSVGTGGSYGYTF. The DNA sequence reads TGCAGCGTAGGGACAGGGGGTAGCTATGGCTACACCTTC.